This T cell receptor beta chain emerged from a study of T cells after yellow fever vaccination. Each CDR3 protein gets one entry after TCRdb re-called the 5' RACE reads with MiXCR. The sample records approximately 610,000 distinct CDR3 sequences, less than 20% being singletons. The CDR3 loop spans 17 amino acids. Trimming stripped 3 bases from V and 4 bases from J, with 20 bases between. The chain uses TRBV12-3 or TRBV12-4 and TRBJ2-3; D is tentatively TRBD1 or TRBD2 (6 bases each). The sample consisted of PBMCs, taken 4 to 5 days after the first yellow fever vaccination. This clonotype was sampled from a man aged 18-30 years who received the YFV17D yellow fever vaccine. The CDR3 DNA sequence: TGTGCCAGCAGTTTCCGGGGGCGGGTACCCTCCCCAGATACGCAGTATTTT. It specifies CASSFRGRVPSPDTQYF.